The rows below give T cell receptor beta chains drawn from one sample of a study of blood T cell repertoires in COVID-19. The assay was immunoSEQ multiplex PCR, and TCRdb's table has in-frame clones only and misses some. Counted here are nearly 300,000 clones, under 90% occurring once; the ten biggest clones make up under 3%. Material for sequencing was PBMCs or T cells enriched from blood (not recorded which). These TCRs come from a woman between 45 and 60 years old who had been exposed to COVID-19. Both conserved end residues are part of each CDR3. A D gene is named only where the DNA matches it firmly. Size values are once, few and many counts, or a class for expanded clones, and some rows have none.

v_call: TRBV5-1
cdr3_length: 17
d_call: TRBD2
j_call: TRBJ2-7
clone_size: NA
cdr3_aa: CASNTGAAGTSGYEQYF
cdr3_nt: TGCGCCAGCAACACGGGGGCGGCCGGGACTAGCGGGTACGAGCAGTACTTC

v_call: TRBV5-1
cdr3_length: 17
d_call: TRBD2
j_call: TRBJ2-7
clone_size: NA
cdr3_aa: CASSPYDSSGGVYEQYF
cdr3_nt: TGCGCCAGCAGCCCATACGACTCTAGCGGGGGGGTATACGAGCAGTACTTC

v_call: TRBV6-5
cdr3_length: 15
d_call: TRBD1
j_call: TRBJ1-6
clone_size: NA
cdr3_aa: CASSSTDRGNSPLHF
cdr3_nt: TGTGCCAGCAGTTCGACCGACAGGGGCAATTCACCCCTCCACTTT

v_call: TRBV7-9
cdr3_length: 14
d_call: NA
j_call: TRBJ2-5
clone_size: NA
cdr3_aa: CASSWGGRQETQYF
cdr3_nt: TGTGCCAGCAGCTGGGGGGGCCGCCAAGAGACCCAGTACTTC

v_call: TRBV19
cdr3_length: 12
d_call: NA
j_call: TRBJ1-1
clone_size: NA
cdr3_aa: CASKDSPTEAFF
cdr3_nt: TGTGCCAGTAAGGACAGCCCCACTGAAGCTTTCTTT

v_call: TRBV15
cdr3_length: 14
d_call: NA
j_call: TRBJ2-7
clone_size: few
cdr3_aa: CATSRDRTAYEQYF
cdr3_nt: TGTGCCACCAGCAGAGATCGGACAGCCTACGAGCAGTACTTC

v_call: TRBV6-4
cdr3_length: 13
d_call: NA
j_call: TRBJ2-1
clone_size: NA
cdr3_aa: CASWGDAYNEQFF
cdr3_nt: TGTGCCAGCTGGGGGGACGCCTACAATGAGCAGTTCTTC

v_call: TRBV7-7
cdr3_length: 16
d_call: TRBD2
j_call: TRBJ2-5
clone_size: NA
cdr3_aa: CASSLGTSGVQETQYF
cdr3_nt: TGTGCTAGCAGCTTGGGGACTAGCGGGGTTCAAGAGACCCAGTACTTC

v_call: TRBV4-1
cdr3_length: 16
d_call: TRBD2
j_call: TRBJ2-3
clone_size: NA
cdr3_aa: CASSQVSAGGKDTQYF
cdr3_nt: TGCGCCAGCAGCCAAGTCTCCGCGGGGGGGAAAGATACGCAGTATTTT

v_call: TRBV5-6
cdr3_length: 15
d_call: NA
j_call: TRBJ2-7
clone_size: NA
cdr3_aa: CASTETGSRPYEQYF
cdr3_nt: TGTGCCAGCACCGAGACAGGTTCCCGTCCCTACGAGCAGTACTTC

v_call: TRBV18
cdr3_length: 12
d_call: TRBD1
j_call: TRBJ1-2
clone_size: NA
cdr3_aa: CASSRDSYGYTF
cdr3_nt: TGTGCCAGCTCACGGGACAGCTATGGCTACACCTTC

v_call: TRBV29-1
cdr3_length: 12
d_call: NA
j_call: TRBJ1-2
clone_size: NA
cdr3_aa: CSVEDSNYGYTF
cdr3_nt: TGCAGCGTTGAGGACAGTAACTATGGCTACACCTTC

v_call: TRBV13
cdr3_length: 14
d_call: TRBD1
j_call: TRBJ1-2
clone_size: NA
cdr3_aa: CASSFRDRDNGYTF
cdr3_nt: TGTGCCAGCAGTTTTCGGGACAGGGACAATGGCTACACCTTC

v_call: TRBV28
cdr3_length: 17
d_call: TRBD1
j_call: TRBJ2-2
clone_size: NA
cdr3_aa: CASRERGQGAQGGELFF
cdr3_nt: TGTGCCAGCAGAGAACGAGGACAGGGGGCGCAAGGCGGGGAGCTGTTTTTT

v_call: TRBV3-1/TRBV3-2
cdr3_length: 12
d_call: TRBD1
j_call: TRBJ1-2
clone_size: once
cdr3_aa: CASSQGDSGYTF
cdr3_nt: TGTGCCAGCAGCCAAGGGGACAGTGGCTACACCTTC

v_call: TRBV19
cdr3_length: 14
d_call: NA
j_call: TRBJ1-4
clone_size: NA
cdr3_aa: CASSIQTTNEKLFF
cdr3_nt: TGTGCCAGTAGTATCCAGACAACTAATGAAAAACTGTTTTTT

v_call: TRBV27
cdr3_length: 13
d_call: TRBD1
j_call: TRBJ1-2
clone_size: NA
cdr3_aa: CASSLDRVSGYTF
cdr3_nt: TGTGCCAGCAGTTTGGACAGGGTCTCGGGCTACACCTTC

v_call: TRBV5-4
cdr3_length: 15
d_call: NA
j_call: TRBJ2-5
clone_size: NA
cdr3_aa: CASSLSPASQETQYF
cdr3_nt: TGTGCCAGCAGCTTGAGCCCCGCGTCCCAAGAGACCCAGTACTTC

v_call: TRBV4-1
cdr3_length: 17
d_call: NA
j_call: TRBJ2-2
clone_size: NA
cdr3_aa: CASSSAGAGGFGGELFF
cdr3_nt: TGCGCCAGCAGCTCCGCGGGGGCAGGGGGCTTCGGCGGGGAGCTGTTTTTT

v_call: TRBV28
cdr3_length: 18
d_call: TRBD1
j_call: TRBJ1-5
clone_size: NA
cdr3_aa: CASSDGQGAAWSNQPQHF
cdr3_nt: TGTGCCAGCAGTGACGGACAGGGGGCTGCGTGGAGCAATCAGCCCCAGCATTTT

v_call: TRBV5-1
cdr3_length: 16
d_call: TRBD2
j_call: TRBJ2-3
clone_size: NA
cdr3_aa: CASSLRTSGGADTQYF
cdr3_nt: TGCGCCAGCAGCCTCCGGACTAGCGGGGGGGCTGATACGCAGTATTTT

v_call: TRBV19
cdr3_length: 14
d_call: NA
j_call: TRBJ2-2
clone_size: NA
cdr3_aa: CASSNSGDTGELFF
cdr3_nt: TGTGCCAGTAGTAATTCCGGGGATACCGGGGAGCTGTTTTTT

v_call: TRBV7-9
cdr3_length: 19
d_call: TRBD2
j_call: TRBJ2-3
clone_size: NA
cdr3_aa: CASSPIIQTSGAGVDTQYF
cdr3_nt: TGTGCCAGCAGCCCCATTATACAGACTAGCGGGGCAGGGGTTGATACGCAGTATTTT

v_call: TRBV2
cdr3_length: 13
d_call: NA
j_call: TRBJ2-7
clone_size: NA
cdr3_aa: CASRPGQTYEQYF
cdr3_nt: TGTGCCAGCAGGCCGGGTCAAACCTACGAGCAGTACTTC

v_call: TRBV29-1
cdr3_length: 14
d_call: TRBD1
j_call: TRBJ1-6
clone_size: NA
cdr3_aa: CSVRGTGGNSPLHF
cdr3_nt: TGCAGCGTTCGAGGGACAGGGGGCAATTCACCCCTCCACTTT

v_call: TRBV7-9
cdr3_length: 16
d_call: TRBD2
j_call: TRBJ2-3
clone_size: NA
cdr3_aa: CASSLLAGGFTDTQYF
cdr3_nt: TGTGCCAGCAGCTTATTAGCGGGGGGGTTCACAGATACGCAGTATTTT

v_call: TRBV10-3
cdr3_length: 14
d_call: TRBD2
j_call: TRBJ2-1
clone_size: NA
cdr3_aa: CAISASGPRDEQFF
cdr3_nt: TGTGCCATCAGTGCTAGCGGGCCCCGGGATGAGCAGTTCTTC